This T cell receptor (beta chain) was recorded in a study of identical twins. General observations from the study: Potential partial confounding of zero-insertion analyses by invariant MAIT and iNKT cells was noted. Rather than following the same donors, the conclusions depended on cross-sectional statistical analysis. High-abundance cord blood beta clonotypes had fewer insertions; memory repertoires showed none.

TCRdb reanalysed the 5' RACE reads using MiXCR and keeps one entry per CDR3 protein. The sample lists 350,000 to 450,000 distinct CDR3 sequences; 18% were seen once. Comment on this clonotype: Antigen specificity is unknown.

CDR1 is SQVTM and CDR2 is ANQGSEA in the germline V gene. The CDR3 consists of 13 residues. The J segment lost 2 bases and the V segment lost 5 bases, leaving 4 bases of the junction unmatched. The V and J genes are TRBV29-1 and TRBJ2-3, with TRBD2 matching 7 bases. The TCR was taken from a man over 45 in good health. The sample comprised naive T cells sorted from blood. DNA of the CDR3: TGCAGCGTTCGAGCGGGATACACAGATACGCAGTATTTT. It codes for CSVRAGYTDTQYF.